The next 3 T cell receptor beta chains were all read from a single sample in a study of beta chain features in type 1 diabetes. Every bit of the isolated RNA underwent reverse transcription, so sequencing read expressed TCRB transcripts. TCRdb's copy holds only in-frame clones and misses some; the assay was immunoSEQ multiplex PCR. The table records some 240,000 clones, roughly 17% of them present only once. Study observations and caveats: Across all four CD4+ subsets, people with type 1 diabetes showed modestly shorter TCRB CDR3s.

The antigens for these receptors are not known. Sequencing was carried out using naive CD4+ T cells from blood. Receptors were obtained from a man aged 30 to 45 with type 1 diabetes.

This clone came up a few times. The gene calls are TRBV27 and TRBJ2-6; D remains ambiguous. The CDR3 is 15 residues long. V lost 11 bases and J 4 bases, leaving 18 bases between the germline ends. CDR1 and CDR2 (germline): MNHEY, SMNVEV (reference sequence). Here the CDR3 reads CASHSPQRGANVLTF. The CDR3 region has the DNA TGTGCCTCCCACTCCCCCCAGAGAGGGGCCAACGTCCTGACTTTC. Drawing the rest from reference TRBV27 and TRBJ2-6, the complete variable domain is EAQVTQNPRYLITVTGKKLTVTCSQNMNHEYMSWYRQDPGLGLRQIYYSMNVEVTDKGDVPEGYKVSRKEKRNFPLILESPSPNQTSLYFCASHSPQRGANVLTFGAGSRLTVL.

V gene TRBV25-1 combines with J gene TRBJ2-5, with D perhaps TRBD1 (5 bases). The V gene's germline CDR1 is MGHDK and CDR2 SYGVNS. Trimming removed 6 bases at V and 4 bases at J, with 15 bases between. This CDR3 comprises 14 residues. Here the CDR3 DNA reads TGTGCCAGCAGCTCTCCCAGGGCTTCAGAGACCCAGTACTTC. Translating it yields CASSSPRASETQYF.

The chain uses TRBV4-1 and TRBJ2-3; 7 nucleotides match TRBD1. V was clipped by 2 bases and J by 5 bases; unmatched bases: 7. CDR3 length: 15 amino acids. Per the germline V gene, CDR1 is MGHRA and CDR2 is YSYEKL. In nucleotides, the CDR3 is TGCGCCAGCAGCCAATCCGGGACAGCGAGAGATACGCAGTATTTT. Its protein product is CASSQSGTARDTQYF.